These 17 T cell receptor beta chains originate from one sample sequenced in a study of identical twins. TCRdb processed the 5' RACE reads anew with MiXCR; each CDR3 protein has one entry. The repertoire holds some 460,000 distinct CDR3 sequences, with over 12% as singletons. These data were also reused for a study on yellow fever vaccine responses in identical twins.

The sequenced material came from CD4+ T cells sorted from blood. All receptors come from a woman younger than 30 in good health.

This clonotype turned up a few times. The chain joins TRBV28 to TRBJ2-5; D is uncertain. The CDR3 contains 12 residues. The V end was cut by 5 bases, the J end by 0 bases, with 4 bases between. Germline V gives CDR1 MDHEN, CDR2 SYDVKM. This chain's CDR3 is CASSNYQETQYF. DNA of the CDR3: TGTGCCAGCAGTAACTACCAAGAGACCCAGTACTTC.

CDR3 sequence: CASSVGPVSSYEQYF. In DNA form, the CDR3 reads TGTGCCAGCAGCGTAGGGCCGGTAAGCTCCTACGAGCAGTACTTC. This sequence joins TRBV9 and TRBJ2-7, with D uncertain. Trimming took off 0 bases at V and 0 bases at J, with 10 bases between the two ends. Per the germline V gene, CDR1 is SGDLS and CDR2 is YYNGEE. CDR3 length: 15 amino acids.

This clonotype appeared a few times. The V and J genes are TRBV4-1 and TRBJ2-5; 9 bases are a match to TRBD2. The length of the CDR3 is 16 residues. The germline CDR1 and CDR2 sequences are MGHRA and YSYEKL. Trimming cost V 4 bases and J 3 bases; bases outside gene matches: 9. CDR3 amino acids: CASSLVAGESEETQYF. The CDR3 nucleotides read TGCGCCAGCAGCCTAGTAGCGGGAGAGTCGGAAGAGACCCAGTACTTC.

CDR3 sequence (DNA): TGCAGTGCTATATGGACTAGCGGGAGTCGCTACGAGCAGTACTTC. It specifies CSAIWTSGSRYEQYF. V gene TRBV20-1 combines with J gene TRBJ2-7; 13 positions match TRBD2. Trimming cost V 4 bases and J 3 bases; bases outside gene matches: 6. Per germline, CDR1 DFQATT and CDR2 SNEGSKA (reference sequence). The CDR3 covers 15 residues.

This clonotype has ten or more counts. The chain joins TRBV5-1 to TRBJ2-1, with a weak D call TRBD1 (5 bases). This CDR3 contains 14 residues. V was shortened by 2 bases and J by 5 bases, with 11 bases between the two germline ends. CDR1 SGHRS and CDR2 YFSETQ come from the germline V gene. This CDR3 reads CASSFSTRDNEQFF. The CDR3 bases are TGCGCCAGCAGCTTCTCAACCAGGGACAATGAGCAGTTCTTC.

This clonotype was counted only a few times. The CDR3 is CASSLGIIGTGKKNIQYF. CDR3 sequence (DNA): TGTGCCAGCAGCTTGGGAATAATCGGGACAGGGAAAAAAAACATTCAGTACTTC. This chain joins TRBV5-6 and TRBJ2-4; 9 bases match TRBD1. The CDR3 length is 18 residues. With 0 bases clipped from V and 4 bases from J, the junction kept 11 bases outside the gene matches. Germline V gives CDR1 SGHDT, CDR2 YYEEEE.

This clonotype came up once. One junction end disagrees with the germline gene, perhaps due to a read error. The chain couples TRBV5-5 to TRBJ2-7, with 7 positions matching TRBD1. CDR3 size: 15 residues. CDR1 is SGHKS and CDR2 is YYEKEE in the germline V gene (reference sequence). CDR3 sequence (DNA): TGTGCCAGCAGCTCAACCGGGACAGCCTCCTACGAGGAGTACTTC. The encoded protein is CASSSTGTASYEEYF.

As DNA, the CDR3 is TGTGCCACCAGTGGTTGGGGGACTTCGAACACCGGGGAGCTGTTTTTT. Translated: CATSGWGTSNTGELFF. The chain couples TRBV24-1 to TRBJ2-2; a possible D gene is TRBD2 (6 bases). Germline V gene data show CDR1 as KGHDR and CDR2 as SFDVKD. The CDR3 runs 16 residues. The V end lost 5 bases, the J end lost 0 bases, and 12 bases lay between the germline ends.

This clonotype turned up a few times. The chain couples TRBV4-2 to TRBJ2-7; 10 bases map to TRBD1. V trimming: 1 base; J trimming: 5 bases; junction bases outside the gene matches: 5. The V gene's germline CDR1 is LGHNA and CDR2 YNFKEQ. CDR3 length: 15 residues. The CDR3 DNA reads as TGTGCCAGCAGCCAAGTAGACAGGGGGCCCCACGAGCAGTACTTC. It specifies CASSQVDRGPHEQYF.

This clonotype showed up just a few times. The rearrangement joins TRBV7-9 to TRBJ2-1; the D gene is possibly TRBD1 (5 bases). The V gene lost 5 bases and the J gene lost 10 bases, with 21 bases spanning the gap. The length of the CDR3 is 15 residues. Germline CDR1 reads SEHNR; CDR2 reads FQNEAQ (reference sequence). The CDR3 nucleotides read TGTGCCAGCAGCCCTTGGGGCGACCAGGTTCCAGAGCAGTTCTTC. It is translated as CASSPWGDQVPEQFF.

This clonotype was counted a few times. The chain combines TRBV5-1 with TRBJ2-1, with TRBD2 identical over 7 bases. Germline V CDR1 and CDR2: SGHRS, YFSETQ. Losses at the gene ends were 7 bases for V and 6 bases for J; bases not matched to a gene: 7. There are 13 residues in the CDR3. CDR3 region: CASGGERANEQFF. In DNA, the CDR3 is TGCGCCAGCGGGGGGGAACGGGCCAATGAGCAGTTCTTC. Complete variable domain (other parts from reference TRBV5-1 and TRBJ2-1): KAGVTQTPRYLIKTRGQQVTLSCSPISGHRSVSWYQQTPGQGLQFLFEYFSETQRNKGNFPGRFSGRQFSNSRSEMNVSTLELGDSALYLCASGGERANEQFFGPGTRLTVL.

This clonotype was picked up a small number of times. The rearrangement joins TRBV20-1 to TRBJ1-5, with D possibly matching TRBD1 (6 bases). Per germline, CDR1 DFQATT and CDR2 SNEGSKA (reference sequence). With 2 bases removed from V and 6 bases from J, the gap between germline ends came to 17 bases. The CDR3 contains 15 residues. The CDR3 sequence: CSARTRGGGPQPQHF. In DNA form, the CDR3 reads TGCAGTGCTAGAACACGAGGGGGAGGTCCTCAGCCCCAGCATTTT.

The rearrangement joins TRBV12-3 or TRBV12-4 to TRBJ2-2, with TRBD1 identical over 7 bases. The CDR3 is 13 amino acids. Trimming cost V 9 bases and J 3 bases; bases outside gene matches: 4. The CDR3 is CASPQGDTGELFF. The CDR3 bases are TGTGCCAGTCCGCAGGGGGACACCGGGGAGCTGTTTTTT.

The gene calls are TRBV10-3 and TRBJ2-7; 10 bases align to TRBD1. This CDR3 region has 14 residues. Germline V CDR1 and CDR2: ENHRY, SYGVKD. The trim removed 10 bases at V and 5 bases at J, leaving 11 bases unmatched. The CDR3 nucleotides are TGTGCCAGCCATTCCGGGACAGGGGTCAACGAGCAGTACTTC. Translated: CASHSGTGVNEQYF.

This clonotype was seen at least ten times. The chain links TRBV4-1 to TRBJ2-5; the match to TRBD2 covers 8 bases. Germline V gene sequence: CDR1 MGHRA, CDR2 YSYEKL. CDR3 length: 16 amino acids. V trimming: 0 bases; J trimming: 6 bases; junction bases outside the gene matches: 9. CDR3: CASSQDSGLGGKTQYF. CDR3 DNA: TGCGCCAGCAGCCAAGATTCGGGACTAGGAGGGAAGACCCAGTACTTC.

The chain carries TRBV5-4 and TRBJ2-7; D might be TRBD2 (6 bases). Per germline, CDR1 SGHNT and CDR2 YYREEE (reference sequence). Trimming stripped 4 bases from V and 7 bases from J, with 18 bases between. This CDR3 has 14 residues. As DNA, the CDR3 is TGTGCCAGCAGCCGACCAGACGCGACTAGTGAGCAGTACTTC. Protein product: CASSRPDATSEQYF. Complete variable domain (other parts from reference TRBV5-4 and TRBJ2-7): ETGVTQSPTHLIKTRGQQVTLRCSSQSGHNTVSWYQQALGQGPQFIFQYYREEENGRGNFPPRFSGLQFPNYSSELNVNALELDDSALYLCASSRPDATSEQYFGPGTRLTVT.

This clonotype has only a few counts. The chain has TRBV3-1 and TRBJ2-3; TRBD2 might be the D (5 bases). CDR1 LGHDT and CDR2 YNNKEL come from the germline V gene (reference sequence). V was pared by 4 bases and J by 4 bases, with 18 bases between. CDR3 length: 16 residues. DNA of the CDR3: TGTGCCAGCAGCCCCCTCGGGGTCGCGGCCCCAGATACGCAGTATTTT. Translating gives CASSPLGVAAPDTQYF.